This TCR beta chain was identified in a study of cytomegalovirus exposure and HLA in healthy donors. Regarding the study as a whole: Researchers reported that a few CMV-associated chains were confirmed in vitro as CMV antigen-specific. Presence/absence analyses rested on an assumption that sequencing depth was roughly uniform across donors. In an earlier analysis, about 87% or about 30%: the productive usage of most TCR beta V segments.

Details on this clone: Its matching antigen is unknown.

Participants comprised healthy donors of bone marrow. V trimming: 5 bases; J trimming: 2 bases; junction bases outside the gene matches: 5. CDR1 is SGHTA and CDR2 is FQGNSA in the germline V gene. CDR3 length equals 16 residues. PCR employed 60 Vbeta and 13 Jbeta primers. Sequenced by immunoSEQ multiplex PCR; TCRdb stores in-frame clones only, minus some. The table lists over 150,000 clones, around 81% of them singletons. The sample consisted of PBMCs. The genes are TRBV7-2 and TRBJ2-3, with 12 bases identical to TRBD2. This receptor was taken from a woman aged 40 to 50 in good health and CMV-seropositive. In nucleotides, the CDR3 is TGTGCCAGCAGCCTACTAGCGGGAGGACTCACAGATACGCAGTATTTT. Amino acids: CASSLLAGGLTDTQYF. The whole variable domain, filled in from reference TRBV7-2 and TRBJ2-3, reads GAGVSQSPSNKVTEKGKDVELRCDPISGHTALYWYRQSLGQGLEFLIYFQGNSAPDKSGLPSDRFSAERTGGSVSTLTIQRTQQEDSAVYLCASSLLAGGLTDTQYFGPGTRLTVL.